The sequence of this TCR beta chain was determined in a study of cytomegalovirus exposure and HLA in healthy donors. Study background: Around 87 million unique TCRs, all from HLA-typed donors, were included in an early release of the data.

Points on this clone: Its antigen is not identified.

Study-level results: The majority of CMV-associated TCR beta chains were reported as apparently HLA-restricted in a later analysis. In the analysis, some V segments, TRBV6-2 and TRBV6-3 included, were excluded as indistinguishable. An analysis done earlier found most TCR beta V segments productive about 87% or about 30% of the time.

The CDR3 consists of 16 residues. Germline CDR1 reads SGHAT; CDR2 reads FQNNGV. V dropped 0 bases and J dropped 2; count of bases not matched to a gene: 2. Use of 60 Vbeta and 13 Jbeta primers characterized the PCR. Sequencing was performed with immunoSEQ multiplex PCR; in TCRdb, only in-frame clones are kept and a portion is missing. The sample carries approximately 210,000 clones, about three quarters recorded once. V and J are TRBV11-2 and TRBJ2-7, with 12 bases identical to TRBD2. This clonotype was sampled from a woman aged 40 to 50 in good health and CMV-seronegative. The source material was PBMCs. Here the CDR3 DNA reads TGTGCCAGCAGCTTAGATCCTAGCGGGAGGGCCTACGAGCAGTACGTC. Residues: CASSLDPSGRAYEQYV.